The 31 T cell receptor beta chains below were found in one sample sequenced in a study of siplizumab effects on memory and regulatory T cells. The table came from immunoSEQ multiplex PCR; TCRdb's copy has only in-frame clones and leaves some out. The sample has about 99,000 clones, nearly 95% seen once. Sequencing used Tregs sorted from blood. These receptors all come from a human donor in good health.

About this clone: In the same sample, other DNA sequences code for this CDR3. The chain employs TRBV18 and TRBJ1-1; D is unclear. V shed 3 bases and J shed 1 base, with 6 bases lying between them. This CDR3 contains 13 residues. Germline V gene data show CDR1 as KGHSH and CDR2 as LQKENI. In nucleotides, the CDR3 is TGTGCCAGCTCACCCGCTGGGAACACTGAAGCTTTCTTT. This sequence encodes CASSPAGNTEAFF.

The chain couples TRBV6-5 to TRBJ1-6; 8 positions match TRBD1. From germline, CDR1 is MNHEY and CDR2 SVGAGI. J was trimmed by 7 bases and V by 8 bases; bases with no gene match: 7. The CDR3 has 14 residues. The CDR3: CASAGQADNSPLHF. In nucleotides, the CDR3 is TGTGCCAGCGCGGGACAGGCGGACAATTCACCCCTCCACTTT.

V gene TRBV5-1 combines with J gene TRBJ1-2; D not certain. CDR1 SGHRS and CDR2 YFSETQ come from the germline V gene. V was clipped by 4 bases and J by 4 bases, with 11 bases between them. This CDR3 has 13 amino acids. The CDR3 bases are TGCGCCAGCAGCCAAGGGTCCCTCTATGGCTACACCTTC. It translates to CASSQGSLYGYTF.

The V and J genes are TRBV11-2 and TRBJ1-3, with no clear D. The CDR3 length is 11 residues. Germline CDR1 and CDR2: SGHAT and FQNNGV. Deletions cut 0 bases from V and 8 bases from J, with 2 bases between. The chain's CDR3 is CASSLDHTIYF. CDR3 DNA sequence: TGTGCCAGCAGCTTAGACCACACCATATATTTT.

The chain uses TRBV5-4 and TRBJ1-4, with a possible D match to TRBD1 (5 bases). The V and J ends lost 2 bases and 8 bases respectively, with 13 bases between them. Germline V gene lookup returns CDR1 SGHNT and CDR2 YYREEE (reference sequence). The CDR3 has 14 amino acids. The CDR3 DNA reads as TGTGCCAGCAGCTTTCCCGGGACCGGCGAAAAACTGTTTTTT. Translation gives CASSFPGTGEKLFF.

The chain combines TRBV28 with TRBJ1-2; weak D call: TRBD1 (5 bases). This CDR3 has 14 residues. Germline CDR1 and CDR2: MDHEN and SYDVKM. Trimming pared 5 bases from V and 1 base from J, leaving 11 bases between. CDR3 sequence (DNA): TGTGCCAGCAGTGGGGGGGACTTTAACTATGGCTACACCTTC. Translation gives CASSGGDFNYGYTF.

This clone was seen only once. This chain connects TRBV18 to TRBJ1-5; no clear D. V lost 3 bases and J lost 2, with 11 bases in between. This CDR3 comprises 15 residues. Germline loops: CDR1 KGHSH, CDR2 LQKENI. For the CDR3, the DNA is TGTGCCAGCTCACCGGAGACCCGGGGCAATCAGCCCCAGCATTTT. Amino acids: CASSPETRGNQPQHF.

This clone appeared a single time. The chain joins TRBV5-8 to TRBJ2-3; the match to TRBD2 covers 11 bases. CDR1 SGHTS and CDR2 YDEGEE come from the germline V gene. With V trimmed by 1 base and J by 2 bases, 6 bases remained unmatched. The CDR3 spans 17 residues. This chain's CDR3 is CASSLSSGGPYTDTQYF. Here the CDR3 DNA reads TGTGCCAGCAGCTTGTCTAGCGGGGGGCCTTACACAGATACGCAGTATTTT.

This chain joins TRBV9 and TRBJ1-4; no firm D call. Germline CDR1 and CDR2: SGDLS and YYNGEE. V gave up 4 bases and J gave up 3 bases, with 10 bases separating them. This CDR3 is 14 amino acids long. The CDR3 nucleotides read TGTGCCAGCAGCCGCCCGGGGTCTAATGAAAAACTGTTTTTT. It translates to CASSRPGSNEKLFF.

The genes are TRBV5-6 and TRBJ2-5; D remains ambiguous. Trimming cost V 4 bases and J 5 bases, with 6 bases left between them. The CDR3 sequence is 11 residues long. Germline V gene lookup returns CDR1 SGHDT and CDR2 YYEEEE. CDR3 loop: CASSRTETQYF. CDR3 sequence (DNA): TGTGCCAGCAGCCGCACGGAGACCCAGTACTTC.

CDR3 residues: CASSYRQGRAFF. CDR3 DNA: TGTGCCAGCAGCTATCGACAGGGGCGAGCTTTCTTT. The chain employs TRBV7-2 and TRBJ1-1; 8 bases align to TRBD1. J gave up 10 bases and V 4 bases, and 5 bases lay outside the gene matches. Per the germline V gene, CDR1 is SGHTA and CDR2 is FQGNSA. CDR3 size: 12 residues.

The chain has TRBV7-2 and TRBJ1-1, with D perhaps TRBD1 (5 bases). Trimming shortened V by 0 bases and J by 1 base, and 12 bases separated the two germline ends. The CDR3 runs 16 residues. Germline V lookup: CDR1 SGHTA, CDR2 FQGNSA. The CDR3 spells CASSLAQGRRNTEAFF. The DNA for the CDR3 is TGTGCCAGCAGCTTAGCCCAGGGTAGAAGGAACACTGAAGCTTTCTTT.

This clone was seen a single time. V is TRBV19 and J is TRBJ2-5, with D tentatively TRBD2 (6 bases). Germline CDR1 reads LNHDA; CDR2 reads SQIVND (reference sequence). The CDR3 is 14 residues long. The V gene lost 1 base and the J gene lost 4 bases, with 10 bases spanning the gap. Here the CDR3 reads CASSIGGNPETQYF. As DNA, the CDR3 is TGTGCCAGTAGTATAGGCGGGAATCCAGAGACCCAGTACTTC.

The chain combines TRBV30 with TRBJ2-7; 9 nucleotides agree with TRBD2. Trimming removed 0 bases from V and 7 bases from J; junction bases left unmatched: 4. There are 13 residues in the CDR3. The germline V gene has CDR1 GTSNPN and CDR2 SVGIG (reference sequence). This CDR3 is CAWSVSGRREQYF. CDR3 bases: TGTGCCTGGAGTGTTAGCGGGAGAAGGGAGCAGTACTTC.

The rearrangement links TRBV25-1 to TRBJ2-2; the D gene could be TRBD1 or TRBD2 (5 bases each). V lost 8 bases and J 1 base, leaving 14 bases between the germline ends. This CDR3 has 15 amino acids. Germline V gene sequence: CDR1 MGHDK, CDR2 SYGVNS. DNA for the CDR3: TGTGCCAGCCTTGGTGGGGCGGGGAACACCGGGGAGCTGTTTTTT. Its translation: CASLGGAGNTGELFF.

The CDR3 nucleotides read TGTGCCACCAGCAGAGATTTTCCGATCGGAAGCTCCTACAATGAGCAGTTCTTC. This gives the protein CATSRDFPIGSSYNEQFF. The chain joins TRBV15 to TRBJ2-1; D call uncertain. V shed 0 bases and J shed 0 bases, with 15 bases lying between them. Germline assignment: CDR1 LNHNV and CDR2 YYDKDF (reference sequence). The CDR3 consists of 18 residues.

The chain is built from TRBV6-5 and TRBJ1-4; unclear D gene. Germline CDR1 and CDR2: MNHEY and SVGAGI. This CDR3 comprises 14 residues. With 2 bases removed from V and 7 bases from J, the gap between germline ends came to 11 bases. This CDR3 is CASSYGGGAEKLFF. CDR3 DNA sequence: TGTGCCAGCAGTTACGGAGGAGGTGCTGAAAAACTGTTTTTT.

V gene TRBV6-1 combines with J gene TRBJ2-5, with 10 bases aligning to TRBD2. Gene TRBJ2-7 matches the end of the DNA better, so the J call may be wrong. The CDR3 runs 14 residues. CDR1 is MNHNS and CDR2 is SASEGT in the germline V gene. The CDR3 sequence: CASTRTSGPYEQYF. For the CDR3, the DNA is TGTGCCAGCACGAGGACTAGCGGACCCTACGAGCAGTACTTC.

The chain couples TRBV5-1 to TRBJ1-3; D gene unclear. Trimming took off 0 bases at V and 0 bases at J, with 7 bases between the two ends. This CDR3 has 15 residues. From germline, CDR1 is SGHRS and CDR2 YFSETQ. CDR3 in amino acids: CASSLAESSGNTIYF. Written as DNA, the CDR3 is TGCGCCAGCAGCTTGGCAGAGAGCTCTGGAAACACCATATATTTT.

The genes are TRBV7-2 and TRBJ2-7; D ambiguous. Per germline, CDR1 SGHTA and CDR2 FQGNSA. This CDR3 has 13 amino acids. Trimming pared 5 bases from V and 4 bases from J, leaving 12 bases between. CDR3 sequence reads: CASSRSQAYEQYF. The DNA of the CDR3 is TGTGCCAGCAGCCGCTCCCAAGCGTACGAGCAGTACTTC.

V gene TRBV11-3 combines with J gene TRBJ2-2, with TRBD2 matching over 8 bases. V trimming: 1 base; J trimming: 6 bases; junction bases outside the gene matches: 7. This CDR3 has 16 amino acids. The germline V gene has CDR1 SGHNT and CDR2 YENEEA. CDR3 DNA: TGTGCCAGCAGCTTAGGTAGCGGGACGGGGTCCGGGGAGCTGTTTTTT. Translation gives CASSLGSGTGSGELFF.

The chain links TRBV20-1 to TRBJ2-7, with D hard to call. Between the trimmed V and J ends, which lost 4 bases and 5 bases, there was a span of 9 bases. This CDR3 is built from 11 residues. Looked up from germline, CDR1 is DFQATT and CDR2 is SNEGSKA (reference sequence). CDR3 region: CSAKGQHEQYF. In DNA form, the CDR3 reads TGCAGTGCTAAAGGCCAGCACGAGCAGTACTTC.

The J gene is TRBJ2-6, the V gene TRBV4-1; TRBD1 matches 10 bases. The CDR3 contains 17 residues. The junction had 4 bases not matched to a gene; V was cut back by 3 bases and J by 2 bases. Looked up from germline, CDR1 is MGHRA and CDR2 is YSYEKL. In DNA form, the CDR3 reads TGCGCCAGCAGCCAGGGACAGGGGTTGACTGGGGCCAACGTCCTGACTTTC. Its protein is CASSQGQGLTGANVLTF.

The genes are TRBV7-6 and TRBJ1-1; 12 nucleotides agree with TRBD1. The CDR3 has 15 amino acids. With V trimmed by 5 bases and J by 6 bases, 7 bases remained unmatched. Germline-derived CDR1 and CDR2 are SGHVS and FNYEAQ. The CDR3 loop reads CASSRGTGGMAEAFF. CDR3 DNA sequence: TGTGCCAGCAGCAGGGGGACAGGGGGCATGGCTGAAGCTTTCTTT.

The V call is TRBV12-2, the J call TRBJ2-5; the D call of TRBD2 is as the table states it, not checked on the DNA. TRBV12-2 is annotated as a pseudogene. The length of the CDR3 is 22 residues. CDR3 coding DNA: TGTGCAAGTCGCACCTTTCGGGAGACTTGGGGTCTAGCGGGAGGAGGGCAAGAGACCCAGTACTTC. Protein: CASRTFRETWGLAGGGQETQYF.

This sequence joins TRBV5-1 and TRBJ2-5; a weak D match, TRBD2 (7 bases). CDR3 length: 13 amino acids. Looked up from germline, CDR1 is SGHRS and CDR2 is YFSETQ. Trimming removed 6 bases at V and 5 bases at J, with 14 bases between. CDR3: CASKGGSHETQYF. The DNA of the CDR3 is TGCGCCAGCAAGGGGGGGTCTCATGAGACCCAGTACTTC.

V gene TRBV5-1 combines with J gene TRBJ2-5; 12 bases match TRBD2. Trimming removed 4 bases from V and 4 bases from J; junction bases left unmatched: 8. There are 16 residues in the CDR3. Germline V gene data show CDR1 as SGHRS and CDR2 as YFSETQ. The CDR3 bases are TGCGCCAGCAGCCCTAGACTAGCGGGAGTAGGAGAGACCCAGTACTTC. It specifies CASSPRLAGVGETQYF.

This sequence joins TRBV21-1 and TRBJ1-3. TRBV21-1 is noted as a pseudogene. The length of the CDR3 is 16 residues. The CDR3 DNA sequence: TGTGCCAGCAGCCCGAGGTTGAACGGACTCGGAAACACCATATATTTT. This translates into CASSPRLNGLGNTIYF.

The J gene is TRBJ1-6, the V gene TRBV5-1; 7 positions match TRBD1. V trimming: 5 bases; J trimming: 4 bases; junction bases outside the gene matches: 6. The CDR3 length is 15 residues. Germline CDR1 SGHRS, CDR2 YFSETQ. This chain's CDR3 is CASRTGTDYNSPLHF. The CDR3 region has the DNA TGCGCCAGCAGAACCGGGACAGATTATAATTCACCCCTCCACTTT. The full variable domain, in which reference TRBV5-1 and TRBJ1-6 provide the parts outside the CDR3, is KAGVTQTPRYLIKTRGQQVTLSCSPISGHRSVSWYQQTPGQGLQFLFEYFSETQRNKGNFPGRFSGRQFSNSRSEMNVSTLELGDSALYLCASRTGTDYNSPLHFGNGTRLTVT.

A single count supports this clone. V gene TRBV6-1 combines with J gene TRBJ1-5, with 11 nucleotides matching TRBD1. Germline V gene data show CDR1 as MNHNS and CDR2 as SASEGT. The CDR3 is made up of 16 amino acids. Trimming removed 4 bases from V and 4 bases from J; junction bases left unmatched: 6. Here the CDR3 DNA reads TGTGCCAGCAGTGGGGGGACAGGGGGGTGGAATCAGCCCCAGCATTTT. Protein: CASSGGTGGWNQPQHF.

This clone occurred a few times. The chain has TRBV14 and TRBJ2-1, with D tentatively TRBD2 (5 bases). The CDR3 consists of 15 residues. CDR1 is SGHDN and CDR2 is FVKESK in the germline V gene. Between the trimmed V and J ends, which lost 5 bases and 4 bases, there was a span of 15 bases. CDR3 nucleotides: TGTGCCAGCAGCGTGGGAACTAGGATTTACAATGAGCAGTTCTTC. Translated, it gives CASSVGTRIYNEQFF. Combining the CDR3 with reference TRBV14 and TRBJ2-1 gives the whole variable domain EAGVTQFPSHSVIEKGQTVTLRCDPISGHDNLYWYRRVMGKEIKFLLHFVKESKQDESGMPNNRFLAERTGGTYSTLKVQPAELEDSGVYFCASSVGTRIYNEQFFGPGTRLTVL.